The sequence of this TCR beta chain was determined in a study of blood T cells in healthy people across ages (dated by TCRdb to the mid-2010s). About the study as a whole: Template switching captured roughly one uniquely barcoded TCR beta cDNA molecule per two T cells in model experiments. To avoid experimental bias, donors of different ages were randomly spread across the sequencing lanes. Age-related changes in TCR beta repertoire diversity were measured in the study by deep sequencing normalized with unique cDNA molecular identifiers. The study analyzed two additional independent replicas of 1 million unique cDNA reads from the same blood draw for two donors, one aged 18 to 29 and one aged 80 or older. The donors were divided into four age groups: young (average roughly 17 years), middle-aged (approximately 39), aged (around 67) and long-lived (about 84). Summary of the overall study and its limitations: Because donor CMV infection status was unknown, age-related changes in expanded clonotypes were potentially confounded. Estimates of total diversity from one million sequenced T cells were regarded as lower bounds and underestimates. Conclusive comparison of naive and antigen-experienced compartments was prevented by the profiling of bulk unsorted PBMCs. As age increased, observed TCR beta diversity per million T cells dropped in a roughly linear way, and a significant reduction was already evident by age roughly 36. A strong correlation was found between observed TCR beta diversity and the percentage of naive T cells measured by flow cytometry. Compared with the aged group, more naive CD4+ T cells, fewer expanded clones and increased TCR diversity were shown by the long-lived group, suggesting age selection.

Only a few counts were recorded for this clonotype. The antigen it binds to is not known. Per-base qualities were not stored, and no clone one base away is much larger. The 39 donors, aged 6 to 90 years, were systemically healthy Caucasian individuals from Russia. Ten milliliters of peripheral blood were collected from each donor into EDTA-treated Vacutainer tubes. Ficoll-Paque density-gradient centrifugation was used to isolate PBMCs, with at least 7 million per sample. Trizol reagent was used to extract total RNA from the PBMCs, yielding at least 6 micrograms per sample. Naive CD45RAhigh/CD27high T cell percentages were measured by flow cytometry on a PBMC aliquot from every donor. The library was made by 5' RACE. The sample was run on an Illumina HiSeq 2500. A second PCR of roughly 6 to 12 cycles was run with a J-beta primer mix and a sample-barcoded 5' primer. A unique molecular identifier was introduced onto each TCR beta cDNA molecule by a template-switch 5' adaptor carrying 12 random nucleotides. Each sample yielded at least 2.5 million CDR3-containing paired-end reads. First-strand cDNA synthesis was performed from all RNA using the Mint cDNA synthesis kit, with priming by a TRBC-specific oligonucleotide. Following uracil-DNA glycosylase treatment, a first 18-cycle PCR with universal primers M1SS and BC2_uni_R was performed on all cDNA. In the source study's methods: Normalization of each sample was performed by random selection of 1 million high-quality reads, each carrying a distinct molecular identifier. Instead of being binned into consensus sequences, reads that shared molecular identifiers were thrown out. CDR3 identification, clonotype clustering and error correction used MiTCR with a Q25 quality threshold and the strictest error-elimination algorithm. A nonparametric unseen species model with Euler transformation was used to estimate a lower bound on total TCR beta diversity. TCRdb itself trimmed the public reads at Q25 with fastp, ran MiXCR and retained productive beta chains. Merged by CDR3 protein, the rows form single entries marked with the most common genes and DNA. TCRdb's processing, not the authors', yielded these V and J calls. In all, the sample holds some 700,000 distinct CDR3 sequences, and roughly 41% of those were seen once. The top ten hold 20% to 25% of the sample.

V is pruned by 4 bases and J by 2 bases, leaving 6 bases of the junction without a gene match. The CDR3, from cysteine to phenylalanine, totals 15 residues. Only CDR3 DNA is held: 45 bases, read in frame from base 1. Via the germline V gene, CDR1 is SGHTA and CDR2 FQGTGA. The source material was blood. The TCR originated in a woman aged 55 to 70 in good health. Recombination linked TRBV7-3 to TRBJ2-3, with 7 junctional bases fitting TRBD1. The CDR3 here reads CASSSDRTPTDTQYF. The sequenced DNA is TGTGCCAGCAGCTCGGACAGGACCCCCACAGATACGCAGTATTTT.